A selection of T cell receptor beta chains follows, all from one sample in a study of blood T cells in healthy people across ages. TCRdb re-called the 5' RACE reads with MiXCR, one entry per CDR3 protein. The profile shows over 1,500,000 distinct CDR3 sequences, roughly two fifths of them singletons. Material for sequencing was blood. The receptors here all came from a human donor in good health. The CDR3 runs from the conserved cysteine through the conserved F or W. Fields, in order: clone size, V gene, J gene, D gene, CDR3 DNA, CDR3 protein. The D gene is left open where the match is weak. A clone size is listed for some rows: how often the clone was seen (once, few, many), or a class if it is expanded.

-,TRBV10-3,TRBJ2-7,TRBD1,TGTGCCATCACGCTCGGACAGGACACCTACGAGCAGTACTTC,CAITLGQDTYEQYF
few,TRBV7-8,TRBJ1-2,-,TGTGCCAGCAGCTCGCTAGCCTCAACTGGCTACACCTTC,CASSSLASTGYTF
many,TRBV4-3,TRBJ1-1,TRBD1,TGCGCCAGCAGCCAGACCCTGACAGGGGACACTGAAGCTTTCTTT,CASSQTLTGDTEAFF
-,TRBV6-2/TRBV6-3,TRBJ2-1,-,TGTGCCAGCACAGGAACGAGCTCCTACAATGAGCAGTTCTTC,CASTGTSSYNEQFF
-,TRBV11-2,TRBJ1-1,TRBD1,TGTGCCAGCAGCCTGTGGTACCCATCGGGACAGGCCAACTTTGAAGCTTTCTTT,CASSLWYPSGQANFEAFF
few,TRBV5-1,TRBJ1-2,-,TGCGCCAGCAGCTTTGACAGTGCATTAACTAACTATGGCTACACCTTC,CASSFDSALTNYGYTF
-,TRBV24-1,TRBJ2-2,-,TGTGCCACCAGTGACGGTTCGGAGCTGTTTTTT,CATSDGSELFF
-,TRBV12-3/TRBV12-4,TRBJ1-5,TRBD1,TGTGCCAGCACCCGGGACAGGGCTGGGAATCAGCCCCAGCATTTT,CASTRDRAGNQPQHF
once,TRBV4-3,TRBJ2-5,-,TGCGCCAGCAGCCAAGATCTAACCCAGGGGGAGACCCAGTACTTC,CASSQDLTQGETQYF
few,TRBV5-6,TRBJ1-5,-,TGTGCCAGCAGCTTGCGTGGGCCAATCGGGAATCAGCCCCAGCATTTT,CASSLRGPIGNQPQHF
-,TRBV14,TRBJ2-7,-,TGTGCCAGCAGCCAAGATATGGGGGTTTTCTACAATGAGCAGTACTTC,CASSQDMGVFYNEQYF
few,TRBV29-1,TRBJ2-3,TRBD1,TGCAGCCTAACAGGGGGCGCGAGCACAGATACGCAGTATTTT,CSLTGGASTDTQYF
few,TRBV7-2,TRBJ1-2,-,TGTGCCAGCTATAACAGGGTAGACTATGGCTACACCTTC,CASYNRVDYGYTF
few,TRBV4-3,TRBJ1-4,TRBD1,TGCGCCAGCAGCCAAGCAGGGGGCATTAATGAAAAACTGTTTTTT,CASSQAGGINEKLFF
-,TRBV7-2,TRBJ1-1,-,TGTGCCAGCCTGGGGGGTAAGAGGAGAGAGGTTTTTTGGACTGAAGCTTTCTTT,CASLGGKRREVFWTEAFF
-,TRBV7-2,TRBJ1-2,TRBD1,TGTGCCAGCCTATTAGATGGGACAGTCCAAAGAGGCTATGGCTACACCTTC,CASLLDGTVQRGYGYTF
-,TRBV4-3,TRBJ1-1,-,TGCGCCAGCAGCCAAGATCACGGGGAGAGGCCTGAAGCTTTCTTT,CASSQDHGERPEAFF
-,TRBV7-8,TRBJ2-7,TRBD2,TGTGCCAGCAGCCCGGGACTAGCGGGAGTTGCCTACGAGCAGTACTTC,CASSPGLAGVAYEQYF
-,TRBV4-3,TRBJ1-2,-,TGCGCCAGCAGCCAAGAAGGGCGCAGCTACTATGGCTACACCTTC,CASSQEGRSYYGYTF